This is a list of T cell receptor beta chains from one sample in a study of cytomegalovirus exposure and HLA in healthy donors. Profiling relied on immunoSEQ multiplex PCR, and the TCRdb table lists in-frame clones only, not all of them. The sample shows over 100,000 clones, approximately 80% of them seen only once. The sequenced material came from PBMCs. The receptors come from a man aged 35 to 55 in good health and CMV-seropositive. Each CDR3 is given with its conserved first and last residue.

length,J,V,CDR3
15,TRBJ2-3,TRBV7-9,CASSSRDSIPDTQYF
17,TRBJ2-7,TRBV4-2,CASSQDAGTGGSYEQYF
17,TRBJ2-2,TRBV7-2,CASSYKRLAGDTGELFF
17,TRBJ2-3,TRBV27,CASSPSVGTGHTDTQYF
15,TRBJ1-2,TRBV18,CASSPGQDLAYGYTF
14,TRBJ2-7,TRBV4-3,CASSRDRDSHEQYF
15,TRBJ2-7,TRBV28,CASSPDGTGAYEQYF
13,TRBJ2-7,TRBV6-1,CATWAPSSYEQYF
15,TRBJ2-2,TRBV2,CASSDRGTNTGELFF
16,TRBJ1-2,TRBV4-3,CASSQGRGGTNYGYTF
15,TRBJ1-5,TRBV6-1,CASSEADTPGQPQHF
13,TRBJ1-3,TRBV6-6,CASSGDRGNTIYF
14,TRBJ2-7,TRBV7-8,CASSLASGAYEQYF
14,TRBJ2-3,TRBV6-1,CASSEGQGADTQYF
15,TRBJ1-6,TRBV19,CASRLPGRRGSPLHF
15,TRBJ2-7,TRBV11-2,CASRPGTGDSYEQYF
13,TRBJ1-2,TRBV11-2,CASSLGDSYGYTF
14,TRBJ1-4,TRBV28,CASRVGGLGEKLFF
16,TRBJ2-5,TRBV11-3,CASSLGSGAKGETQYF
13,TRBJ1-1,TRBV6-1,CASSRRAETGAFF
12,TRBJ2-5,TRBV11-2,CASSPVQETQYF
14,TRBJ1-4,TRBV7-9,CASSLGAGNEKLFF
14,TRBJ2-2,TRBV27,CASELSRGFGELFF
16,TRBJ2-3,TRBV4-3,CASSQSGLGGADTQYF
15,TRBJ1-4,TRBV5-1,CASSSGDRGGEKLFF
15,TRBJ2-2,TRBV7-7,CASSSGVNQGGELFF
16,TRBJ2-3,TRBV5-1,CASSSSGGAGADTQYF
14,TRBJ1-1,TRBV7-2,CASSQDTAGTEAFF
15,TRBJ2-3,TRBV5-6,CASSFSGGGTDTQYF
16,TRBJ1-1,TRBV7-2,CASSLRGTGGNTEAFF
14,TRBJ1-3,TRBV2,CASSVQVSGNTIYF
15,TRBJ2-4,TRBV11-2,CASSLVMSAKNIQYF
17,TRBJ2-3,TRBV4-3,CASSPLLAGGSTDTQCF
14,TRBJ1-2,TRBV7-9,CASSLTDRVDGYTF
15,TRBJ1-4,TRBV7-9,CASSFRGRNNEKLFF
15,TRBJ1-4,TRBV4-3,CASSPRGQPNEKLFF
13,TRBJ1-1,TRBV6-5,CASIPRGDTEAFF
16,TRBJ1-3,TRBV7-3,CASSAGGQGEGNTIYF
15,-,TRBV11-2,CASSLGDLSSYEQYF
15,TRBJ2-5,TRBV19,CASSRGQVTQETQYF
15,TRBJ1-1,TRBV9,CASSDRDRFPAEAFF
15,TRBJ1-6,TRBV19,CASRASGTRNSPLHF
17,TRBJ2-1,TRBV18,CASSPPGSGGAHNEQFF
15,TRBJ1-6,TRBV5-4,CASSLRGGGNSPLHF
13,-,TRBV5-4,CASSFDRNYEQYF
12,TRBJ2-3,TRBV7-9,CASGASTDTQYF
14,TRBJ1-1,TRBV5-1,CASMIGGADTEAFF
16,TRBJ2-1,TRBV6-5,CASSYSRGGGYNEQFF
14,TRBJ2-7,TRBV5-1,CASSLGTARNEQYF
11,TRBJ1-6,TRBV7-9,CSSSRGSPLHF
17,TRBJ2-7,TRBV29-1,CSVEGTQTDLNSYEQYF
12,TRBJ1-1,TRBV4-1,CASRGQYTEAFF
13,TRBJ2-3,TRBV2,CASISGGTDTQYF
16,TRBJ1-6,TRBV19,CASSILGQGQNSPLHF
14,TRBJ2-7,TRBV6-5,CASSPLWREGEQYF